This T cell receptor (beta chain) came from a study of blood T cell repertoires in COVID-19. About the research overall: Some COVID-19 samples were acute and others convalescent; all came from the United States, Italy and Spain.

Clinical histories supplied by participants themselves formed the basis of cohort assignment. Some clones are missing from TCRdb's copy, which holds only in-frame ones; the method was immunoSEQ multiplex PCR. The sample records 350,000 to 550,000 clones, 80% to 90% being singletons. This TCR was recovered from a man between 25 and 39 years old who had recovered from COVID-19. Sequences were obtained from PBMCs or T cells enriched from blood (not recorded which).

The CDR3 DNA sequence: TGCGCCAGCAGCTTGAGACAGGGGATCTACAATGAGCAGTTCTTC. Translation gives CASSLRQGIYNEQFF. V usage is TRBV5-1 and J usage is TRBJ2-1, with TRBD1 matching over 8 bases. Germline V gene sequence: CDR1 SGHRS, CDR2 YFSETQ. J lost 3 bases, V lost 1 base, and 3 bases had no gene match. This CDR3 contains 15 residues. Variable domain in full (rest from reference TRBV5-1 and TRBJ2-1): KAGVTQTPRYLIKTRGQQVTLSCSPISGHRSVSWYQQTPGQGLQFLFEYFSETQRNKGNFPGRFSGRQFSNSRSEMNVSTLELGDSALYLCASSLRQGIYNEQFFGPGTRLTVL.